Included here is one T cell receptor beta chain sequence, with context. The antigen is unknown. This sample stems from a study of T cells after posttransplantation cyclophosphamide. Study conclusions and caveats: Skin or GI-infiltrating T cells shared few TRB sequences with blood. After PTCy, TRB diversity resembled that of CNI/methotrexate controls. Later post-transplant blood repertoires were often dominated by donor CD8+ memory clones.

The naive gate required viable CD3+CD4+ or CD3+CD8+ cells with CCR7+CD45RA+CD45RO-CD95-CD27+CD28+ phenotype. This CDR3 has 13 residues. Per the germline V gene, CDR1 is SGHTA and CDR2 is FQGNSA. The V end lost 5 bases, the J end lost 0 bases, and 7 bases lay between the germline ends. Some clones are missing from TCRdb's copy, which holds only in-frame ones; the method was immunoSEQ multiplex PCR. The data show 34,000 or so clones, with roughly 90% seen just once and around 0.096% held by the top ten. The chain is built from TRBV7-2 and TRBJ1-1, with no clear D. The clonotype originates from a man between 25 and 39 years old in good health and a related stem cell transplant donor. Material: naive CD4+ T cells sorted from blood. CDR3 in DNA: TGTGCCAGCAGCATTACAGTGAACACTGAAGCTTTCTTT. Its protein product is CASSITVNTEAFF.